The 8 T cell receptor beta chains presented below share a single source sample, sequenced in a study of OX40 agonist ivuxolimab in advanced cancers. Only in-frame clones appear in the TCRdb table, and some are missing; sequencing was by immunoSEQ multiplex PCR. The table lists approximately 69,000 clones, about 85% of them singletons. The sample in question was CD4+ or CD8+ T cells sorted from blood, obtained in a trial of the OX40 agonist ivuxolimab. Receptors originate from an adult with an advanced solid tumor such as melanoma, head and neck, liver or kidney cancer.

This clone showed up just once. The chain employs TRBV7-6 and TRBJ2-3; TRBD1 is a possible D gene (7 bases). Germline V gene sequence: CDR1 SGHVS, CDR2 FNYEAQ. This CDR3 is built from 17 residues. V was cut by 5 bases and J by 1 base, with 19 bases left in between. The CDR3 here is CASSGRKGASRTDTQYF. CDR3 nucleotide sequence: TGTGCCAGCAGCGGGAGGAAGGGGGCATCCCGCACAGATACGCAGTATTTT.

CDR3 coding DNA: TGTGCCAGCAGTGATGGTAAAAACTATGGCTACACCTTC. It translates to CASSDGKNYGYTF. The V and J genes are TRBV6-6 and TRBJ1-2; D remains ambiguous. The length of the CDR3 is 13 residues. The V and J ends lost 5 bases and 2 bases respectively, with 9 bases between them. Per the germline V gene, CDR1 is MNHNY and CDR2 is SVGAGI (reference sequence).

V is TRBV19 and J is TRBJ2-1; D is perhaps TRBD1 (5 bases). The germline gives CDR1 LNHDA, CDR2 SQIVND (reference sequence). The V and J ends lost 0 bases and 4 bases respectively, with 10 bases between them. The CDR3 spans 15 residues. The CDR3 nucleotides are TGTGCCAGTAGTATAGAGGCCAGACAGTACAATGAGCAGTTCTTC. Its translation is CASSIEARQYNEQFF.

The sample holds a few counts of this clone. This chain joins TRBV6-6 and TRBJ1-1; D is possibly TRBD1 (6 bases). CDR1 is MNHNY, CDR2 SVGAGI, per germline (reference sequence). V shed 4 bases and J shed 3 bases, with 15 bases lying between them. The length of the CDR3 is 15 residues. The CDR3 region is CASSSPQGRHTEAFF. The CDR3 DNA reads TGTGCCAGCAGTTCTCCACAGGGCAGGCACACTGAAGCTTTCTTT.

V usage is TRBV7-9 and J usage is TRBJ1-3, with TRBD1 as a possible D gene (5 bases). The CDR3 covers 13 residues. In germline, CDR1 is SEHNR, CDR2 FQNEAQ (reference sequence). V dropped 1 base and J dropped 5 bases, with 6 bases sitting between them. CDR3 in DNA: TGTGCCAGCAGCTTAGGGGACCGAAACACCATATATTTT. The encoded protein is CASSLGDRNTIYF.

This chain connects TRBV6-1 to TRBJ1-2; 7 nucleotides align to TRBD1. The V gene end was trimmed by 7 bases and the J gene end by 1 base; junction bases not matched to a gene: 9. This CDR3 has 15 amino acids. The germline V gene has CDR1 MNHNS and CDR2 SASEGT. The CDR3 here is CASNQGTDFNYGYTF. The CDR3 DNA is TGTGCCAGCAACCAAGGGACAGATTTTAACTATGGCTACACCTTC.

This clone was counted between two and nine times. The rearrangement uses TRBV19 and TRBJ2-1, with D tentatively TRBD1 or TRBD2 (6 bases each). Germline V gene lookup returns CDR1 LNHDA and CDR2 SQIVND (reference sequence). The V gene lost 5 bases and the J gene lost 4 bases, with 15 bases spanning the gap. The CDR3 is 15 residues long. The CDR3 DNA reads TGTGCCAGTAGTCCTCTAACAGGGAGGTACAATGAGCAGTTCTTC. Its translation: CASSPLTGRYNEQFF.

The V and J genes are TRBV21-1 and TRBJ1-4. TRBV21-1 is an annotated pseudogene. The CDR3 is 16 residues long. The CDR3 here is CASSDLPRSTNEKLFF. CDR3 coding DNA: TGTGCCAGCAGCGACCTCCCTAGATCGACTAATGAAAAACTGTTTTTT.